Following are 8 T cell receptor beta chains from one sample sequenced in a study of CD8 T cells in ankylosing spondylitis (dated by TCRdb to 2015 to 2018). Library construction relied on 5' RACE. Sequencing used an Illumina HiSeq 2500. TCRdb reran the public reads through fastp at Q25 and MiXCR, keeping productive beta chains. When rows share a CDR3 protein, they turn into one entry using the most common DNA and genes. The sample table shows 250,000 to 300,000 distinct CDR3 sequences, and about 19% are seen once. In total, the top ten clones hold about 8% of the sample. Sequencing used blood, either unsorted or a sorted T cell fraction (not recorded which). The receptors here all came from a male donor with ankylosing spondylitis or in good health (not recorded which).

This sequence joins TRBV5-1 and TRBJ1-1; D is uncertain. The CDR3 runs to 14 residues. V was clipped by 0 bases and J by 2 bases, with 8 bases between them. Germline V lookup: CDR1 SGHRS, CDR2 YFSETQ. The CDR3 nucleotides are TGCGCCAGCAGCTTGGGCAGTTCCAACACTGAAGCTTTCTTT. This translates into CASSLGSSNTEAFF.

V is TRBV6-1 and J is TRBJ2-1; D gene unclear. The CDR3 covers 14 residues. Trimming shortened V by 6 bases and J by 7 bases, and 16 bases separated the two germline ends. Per the germline V gene, CDR1 is MNHNS and CDR2 is SASEGT. The CDR3 coding sequence is TGTGCCAGCAGCCGAACTACTACCACAAATGAGCAGTTCTTC. Encoded protein: CASSRTTTTNEQFF.

This clonotype has at least ten counts. V gene TRBV12-3 or TRBV12-4 combines with J gene TRBJ1-2; D is ambiguous. Trimming shortened V by 3 bases and J by 0 bases, and 8 bases separated the two germline ends. The CDR3 loop spans 14 amino acids. CDR3 protein: CASSLSGSNYGYTF. The CDR3 DNA is TGTGCCAGCAGTTTGTCGGGGTCTAACTATGGCTACACCTTC.

This rearrangement joins TRBV24-1 to TRBJ2-1, with a possible D match to TRBD2 (6 bases). V was trimmed by 9 bases and J by 4 bases, leaving 18 bases between them. This CDR3 region has 15 residues. Germline V lookup: CDR1 KGHDR, CDR2 SFDVKD. Written as DNA, the CDR3 is TGTGCCACCTCTTGGGGTCAAGCGGGTTACAATGAGCAGTTCTTC. Translating gives CATSWGQAGYNEQFF.

This chain links TRBV4-1 with TRBJ2-2; D assignment may be TRBD1 or TRBD2 (5 bases each). With 6 bases removed from V and 3 bases from J, the gap between germline ends came to 8 bases. The CDR3 extends over 13 amino acids. Germline V gene sequence: CDR1 MGHRA, CDR2 YSYEKL. CDR3: CASRGRDTGELFF. For the CDR3, the DNA is TGCGCCAGCAGGGGACGTGACACCGGGGAGCTGTTTTTT.

The chain links TRBV7-9 to TRBJ2-3; 8 nucleotides agree with TRBD2. Germline CDR1 and CDR2: SEHNR and FQNEAQ (reference sequence). With V trimmed by 1 base and J by 2 bases, 5 bases remained unmatched. The CDR3 extends over 16 amino acids. DNA of the CDR3: TGTGCCAGCAGCTTAGGATCGGGAGGGCACACAGATACGCAGTATTTT. Amino acid sequence: CASSLGSGGHTDTQYF.

V and J are TRBV5-1 and TRBJ2-1, with TRBD2 as a possible D gene (5 bases). With 4 bases removed from V and 2 bases from J, the gap between germline ends came to 13 bases. Germline V lookup: CDR1 SGHRS, CDR2 YFSETQ. The CDR3 is 15 amino acids. CDR3: CASSPSGNPYNEQFF. CDR3 DNA: TGCGCCAGCAGCCCCAGCGGAAACCCCTACAATGAGCAGTTCTTC.

This clonotype was observed a few times. The chain joins TRBV2 to TRBJ2-1, with D unclear. The germline V gene encodes CDR1 SNHLY and CDR2 FYNNEI. Trimming removed 1 base at V and 9 bases at J, with 4 bases between. The CDR3 is made up of 11 amino acids. In DNA, the CDR3 is TGTGCCAGCAGTGAAGAGAGTGAGCAGTTCTTC. This translates into CASSEESEQFF.